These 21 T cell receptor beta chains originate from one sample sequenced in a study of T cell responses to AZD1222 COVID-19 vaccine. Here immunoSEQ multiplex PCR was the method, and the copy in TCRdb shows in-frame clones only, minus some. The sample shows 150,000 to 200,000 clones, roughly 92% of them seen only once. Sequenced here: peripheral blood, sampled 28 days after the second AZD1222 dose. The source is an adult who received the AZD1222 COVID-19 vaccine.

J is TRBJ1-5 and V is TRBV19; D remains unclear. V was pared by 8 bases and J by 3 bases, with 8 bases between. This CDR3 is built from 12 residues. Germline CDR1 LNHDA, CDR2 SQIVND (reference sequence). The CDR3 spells CASQVYNQPQHF. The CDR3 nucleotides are TGTGCCAGTCAAGTATACAATCAGCCCCAGCATTTT.

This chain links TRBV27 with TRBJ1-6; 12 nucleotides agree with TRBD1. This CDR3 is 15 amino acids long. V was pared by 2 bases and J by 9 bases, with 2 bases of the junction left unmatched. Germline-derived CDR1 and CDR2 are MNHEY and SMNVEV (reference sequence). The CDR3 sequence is CASSLKGQGASPLHF. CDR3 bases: TGTGCCAGCAGTTTAAAGGGACAGGGGGCTTCACCCCTCCACTTT.

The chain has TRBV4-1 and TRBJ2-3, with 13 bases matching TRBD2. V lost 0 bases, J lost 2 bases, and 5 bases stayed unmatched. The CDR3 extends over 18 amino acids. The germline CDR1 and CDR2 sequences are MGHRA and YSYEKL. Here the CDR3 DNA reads TGCGCCAGCAGCCAAGATTCTGGACTAGCGGGGGCCACAGATACGCAGTATTTT. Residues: CASSQDSGLAGATDTQYF.

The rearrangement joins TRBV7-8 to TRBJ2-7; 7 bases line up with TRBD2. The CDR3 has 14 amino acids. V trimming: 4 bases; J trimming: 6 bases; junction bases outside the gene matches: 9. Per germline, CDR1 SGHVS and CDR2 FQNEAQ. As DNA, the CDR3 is TGTGCCAGCAGCTCCAGAGCCCAGCGGGGCGAGCAGTACTTC. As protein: CASSSRAQRGEQYF. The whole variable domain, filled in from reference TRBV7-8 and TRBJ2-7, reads GAGVSQSPRYKVAKRGQDVALRCDPISGHVSLFWYQQALGQGPEFLTYFQNEAQLDKSGLPSDRFFAERPEGSVSTLKIQRTQQEDSAVYLCASSSRAQRGEQYFGPGTRLTVT.

This CDR3 reads CATSRDRAMNTEAFF. CDR3 in DNA: TGTGCCACCAGCAGAGACAGGGCTATGAACACTGAAGCTTTCTTT. The gene calls are TRBV15 and TRBJ1-1, with D perhaps TRBD1 (5 bases). The CDR3 covers 15 residues. Germline values: CDR1 LNHNV, CDR2 YYDKDF (reference sequence). V lost 0 bases to trimming and J lost 0 bases, with 8 bases between them. The entire variable domain, with the rest obtained from reference TRBV15 and TRBJ1-1, is as follows: DAMVIQNPRYQVTQFGKPVTLSCSQTLNHNVMYWYQQKSSQAPKLLFHYYDKDFNNEADTPDNFQSRRPNTSFCFLDIRSPGLGDTAMYLCATSRDRAMNTEAFFGQGTRLTVV.

CDR3: CASRTGGNTEAFF. For the CDR3, the DNA is TGCGCCAGCAGAACAGGGGGCAACACTGAAGCTTTCTTT. The chain is built from TRBV10-2 and TRBJ1-1; 9 nucleotides line up with TRBD1. CDR3 size: 13 residues. Trimming removed 6 bases from V and 2 bases from J; junction bases left unmatched: 1. Per the germline V gene, CDR1 is WSHSY and CDR2 is SAAADI.

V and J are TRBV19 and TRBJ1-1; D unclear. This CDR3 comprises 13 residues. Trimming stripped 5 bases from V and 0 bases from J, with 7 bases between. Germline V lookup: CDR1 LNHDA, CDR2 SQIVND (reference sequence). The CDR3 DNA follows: TGTGCCAGTAGTCAGTTAATGAACACTGAAGCTTTCTTT. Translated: CASSQLMNTEAFF.

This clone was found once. CDR3 amino acids: CASSWDQETQYF. The CDR3 coding sequence is TGTGCCAGCAGTTGGGACCAAGAGACCCAGTACTTC. The chain has TRBV6-5 and TRBJ2-5, with D unresolved. There are 12 residues in the CDR3. Germline V gene lookup returns CDR1 MNHEY and CDR2 SVGAGI. Trimming removed 4 bases at V and 0 bases at J, with 3 bases between.

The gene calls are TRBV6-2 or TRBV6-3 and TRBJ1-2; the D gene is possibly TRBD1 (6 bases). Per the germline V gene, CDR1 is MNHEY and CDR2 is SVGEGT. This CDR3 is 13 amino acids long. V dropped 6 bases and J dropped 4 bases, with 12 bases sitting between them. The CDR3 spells CASSWGGAYGYTF. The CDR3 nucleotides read TGTGCCAGCAGCTGGGGGGGCGCCTATGGCTACACCTTC.

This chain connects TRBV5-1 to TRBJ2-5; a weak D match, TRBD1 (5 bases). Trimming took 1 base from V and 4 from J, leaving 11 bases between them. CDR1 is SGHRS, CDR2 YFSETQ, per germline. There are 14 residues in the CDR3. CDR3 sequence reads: CASSLRVQGETQYF. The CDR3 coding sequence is TGCGCCAGCAGCTTGAGGGTCCAGGGAGAGACCCAGTACTTC.

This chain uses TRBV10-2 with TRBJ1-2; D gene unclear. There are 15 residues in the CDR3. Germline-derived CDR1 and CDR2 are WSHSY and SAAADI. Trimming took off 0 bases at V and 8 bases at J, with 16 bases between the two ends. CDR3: CASSESTLGIRGYTF. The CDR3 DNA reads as TGCGCCAGCAGTGAGTCGACATTGGGCATCCGGGGCTACACCTTC.

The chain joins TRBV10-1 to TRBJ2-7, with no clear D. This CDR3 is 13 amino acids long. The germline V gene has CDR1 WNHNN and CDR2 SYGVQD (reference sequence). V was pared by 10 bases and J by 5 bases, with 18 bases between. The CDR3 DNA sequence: TGCGCCACCCACCCCCTAGGTCCGGACGAGCAGTACTTC. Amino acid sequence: CATHPLGPDEQYF.

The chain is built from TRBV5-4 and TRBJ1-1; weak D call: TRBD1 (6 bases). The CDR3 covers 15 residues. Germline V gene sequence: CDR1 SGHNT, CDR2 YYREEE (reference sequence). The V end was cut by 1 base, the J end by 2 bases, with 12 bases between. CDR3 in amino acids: CASSLSPGTNTEAFF. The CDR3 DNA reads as TGTGCCAGCAGCTTGAGTCCAGGGACAAACACTGAAGCTTTCTTT.

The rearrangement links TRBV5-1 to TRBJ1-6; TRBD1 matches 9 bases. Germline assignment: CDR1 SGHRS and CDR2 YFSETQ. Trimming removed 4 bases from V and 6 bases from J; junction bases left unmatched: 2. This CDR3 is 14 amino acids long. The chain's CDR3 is CASSAGQGNSPLHF. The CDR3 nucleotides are TGCGCCAGCAGCGCGGGACAGGGTAATTCACCCCTCCACTTT.

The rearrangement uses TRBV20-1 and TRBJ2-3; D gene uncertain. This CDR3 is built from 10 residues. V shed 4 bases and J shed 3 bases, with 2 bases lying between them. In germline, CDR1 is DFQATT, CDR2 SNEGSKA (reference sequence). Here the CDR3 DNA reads TGCAGTGCTATTACAGATACGCAGTATTTT. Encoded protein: CSAITDTQYF.

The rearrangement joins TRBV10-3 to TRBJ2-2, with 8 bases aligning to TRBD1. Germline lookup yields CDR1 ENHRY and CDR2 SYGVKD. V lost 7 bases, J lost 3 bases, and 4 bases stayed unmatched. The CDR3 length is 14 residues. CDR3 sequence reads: CAITSGGYTGELFF. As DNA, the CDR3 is TGTGCCATCACCTCAGGGGGCTACACCGGGGAGCTGTTTTTT.

The CDR3 reads CASSIRGTVTYEQYF. CDR3 nucleotide sequence: TGTGCCAGTAGTATCCGGGGGACAGTAACCTACGAGCAGTACTTC. The J gene is TRBJ2-7, the V gene TRBV19, with D possibly matching TRBD1 (7 bases). CDR3 length: 15 residues. V lost 3 bases and J lost 2, with 14 bases in between. From germline, CDR1 is LNHDA and CDR2 SQIVND (reference sequence).

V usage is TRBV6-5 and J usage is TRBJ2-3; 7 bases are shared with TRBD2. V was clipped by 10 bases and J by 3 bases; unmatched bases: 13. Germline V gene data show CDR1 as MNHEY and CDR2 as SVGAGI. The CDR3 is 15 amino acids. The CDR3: CATQQSWRGTDTQYF. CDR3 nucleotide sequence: TGTGCCACTCAACAGAGCTGGCGGGGGACAGATACGCAGTATTTT.

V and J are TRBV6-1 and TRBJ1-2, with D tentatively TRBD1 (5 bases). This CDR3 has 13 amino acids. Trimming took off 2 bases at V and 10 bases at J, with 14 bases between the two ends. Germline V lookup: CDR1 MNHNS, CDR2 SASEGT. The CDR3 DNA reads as TGTGCCAGCAGTGAAATGACTGGGGCCATCTACACCTTC. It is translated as CASSEMTGAIYTF.

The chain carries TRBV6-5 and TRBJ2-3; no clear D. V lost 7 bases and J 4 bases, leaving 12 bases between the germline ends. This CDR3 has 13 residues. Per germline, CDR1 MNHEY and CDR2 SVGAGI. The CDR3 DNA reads TGTGCCAGCAATAGGCAGAACCCAGATACGCAGTATTTT. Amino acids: CASNRQNPDTQYF.

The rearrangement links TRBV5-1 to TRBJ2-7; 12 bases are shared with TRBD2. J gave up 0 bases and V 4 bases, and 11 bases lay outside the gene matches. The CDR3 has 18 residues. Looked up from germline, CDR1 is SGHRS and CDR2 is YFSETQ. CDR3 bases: TGCGCCAGCAGCCAACCGGGACTAGCGGGCGGATACTCCTACGAGCAGTACTTC. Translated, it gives CASSQPGLAGGYSYEQYF.